This T cell receptor (beta chain) stems from a study of cytomegalovirus exposure and HLA in healthy donors (dated by TCRdb to the late 2010s). General notes on the study: An earlier analysis of some 600 of the donors reported 276 Gb of sequence data and 117 million unique TCR beta sequences obtained from around 190 million T cells. An early release that covered more than 550 HLA-typed donors contained approximately 300 gigabases of sequencing data and some 87 million unique TCR sequences. The genetic ancestry cluster associated with self-reported Caucasian donors included 81% of the 300 to 400 genotyped donors. The study aimed to test whether cataloging public T cell receptors could reveal signatures of past pathogen exposure. The T cell repertoires of around 730 subjects were profiled by immunosequencing and related to cytomegalovirus serostatus. Along with the roughly 670-subject first cohort, a separate validation cohort of about 110 different subjects was used. High-throughput TCR immunosequencing, statistical association of individual TCRs with disease status, and machine learning were combined to predict cytomegalovirus infection status. A later analysis re-examined previously published TCR beta repertoires from 610 or so donors and added high-resolution HLA genotyping to investigate patterns of TCR occurrence. In the later analysis, no new phenotypic data were used to find candidate immune exposures; instead, reliance was placed on TCR beta sequences and their occurrence across donors. An earlier analysis of nearly 600 of the donors applied high-throughput TCR beta sequencing to assess whether each TCR beta V gene segment acted as functional or pseudogenic. Donor age, sex, ethnicity and CMV serostatus were collected together with the repertoire data. In a later genetic analysis, genome-wide SNP genotypes for about 55% of the roughly 670 donors were used, and that subset was treated as a discovery cohort. Every repertoire in the discovery cohort had been generated on one and the same sequencing platform. HLA typing included class I and class II loci at four-digit resolution. Typing coverage varied by locus: about 629-630 donors for A, B, C, DRB1 and DQB1; roughly 560 for DQA1; around 570 for DPA1; approximately 490 for DPB1. Because of strong linkage in the cohort, four or five DR-DQ haplotypes were treated as single units for association and clustering. On average, approximately 250,000 unique TCR beta nucleotide sequences were sequenced per donor among a few hundred genotyped donors of the cohort, with roughly 18% of those sequences being non-productive. What the study reported, not specific to this receptor: Several of the top co-occurrence clusters appeared to be linked to parvovirus B19, influenza, CMV and Epstein-Barr virus, according to a later analysis. Most TCR sequences were observed very rarely across donors, whereas some public TCRs were present in many individuals. A later analysis found that HLA-associated TCR beta chains were more clonally expanded and had lower generation probabilities than equally common non-associated chains. In an earlier analysis of some 500 of the donors, most TCR beta V segments appeared in productive rearrangements about 87% or about 30% of the time, broadly matching IMGT annotations. According to a later analysis, TCR association rates differed among HLA loci, with DRB1 alleles showing the most associated TCRs and HLA-C alleles showing the fewest. In vitro tests confirmed that a few of the cytomegalovirus-associated TCR beta chains recognize cytomegalovirus antigens. HLA typing was unavailable for some donors at each locus, so association tests used only the typed subset. A cluster of highly shared sequence variants was judged likely to represent a technical artifact of the sequencing pipeline. Correlated functional status among segregating V segments might be attributable to linkage disequilibrium, but an unknown experimental factor could not be ruled out. In this cohort, only TCR beta chains were sequenced, and detectable features were limited by the absence of alpha or paired-chain data. A further reported finding was that TCR beta sequences accurately predicted the HLA-A and HLA-B alleles for most subjects in the first cohort. Because counts were too low, more than 15 rarely observed V segments, including chromosome 9 orphons, were excluded from the earlier analysis of several hundred of the donors. A later genetic analysis associated a missense DCLRE1C variant with V-gene and J-gene trimming of TCR beta chains, and an independent cohort replicated the association. CMV serostatus was the only immune exposure information available for the cohort. A later analysis found that most CMV-associated TCR beta chains appeared HLA-restricted, with HLA associations seemingly driven largely by CMV exposure. The classifier was reported to diagnose cytomegalovirus status with high specificity and sensitivity in both the original and validation cohorts. At a false discovery rate of 0.05, a later analysis linked about 16,000 TCR beta sequences to specific HLA alleles. In the study, about 150 TCR beta chains were listed as associated with cytomegalovirus. It was suggested by the authors that the approach could potentially be generalized to other disease states and immunological phenotypes. When HLA alleles, especially DR and DQ, strongly co-occurred, TCR associations were difficult to assign to individual alleles. The 87-base-pair reads could not distinguish some IMGT-functional V segments, including TRBV6-2 and TRBV6-3, so those segments were excluded. According to a later genetic analysis, donors in an Asian-associated ancestry cluster had fewer N-insertions in productive TCRs than the approximately 700-donor mean. Presence/absence analyses assumed roughly uniform sequencing depth across donors, an assumption that may not hold.

The cohort consisted of fewer than 700 healthy bone marrow donors. Cohort members were all nominally healthy when sampled, although unrecorded immune exposures were likely present. The donor was CMV seropositive and belonged to the group of some 290 seropositive cohort members. A peripheral blood sample was provided by each donor, and peripheral blood mononuclear cells were used for TCR beta sequencing. The Qiagen DNeasy Blood Extraction Kit was used to extract genomic DNA from the blood cell samples. The junction carries 13 bases between V and J, which are trimmed by 7 bases and 0 bases respectively. In the germline V gene, CDR1 corresponds to MDHEN and CDR2 to SYDVKM. Reading from cysteine to phenylalanine, the CDR3 counts 15 amino acids. This entry keeps only the CDR3 DNA: 45 bases, framed from base 1. Details on this clone: No antigen is known for it. One base away there is no much larger clone; base qualities are not given.

Library preparation employed the immunoSEQ multiplex PCR assay. For the multiplex PCR, a mixture combining 60 forward primers for TCR Vbeta segments and 13 reverse primers for TCR Jbeta segments was used. The CDR3 region of rearranged TCR beta genes was amplified from genomic DNA by a multiplex PCR assay. The Illumina HiSeq System was used to sequence the amplified TCR beta libraries as 87-base-pair reads. In the paper's pipeline: Across the 600 to 700 repertoires, a later analysis counted some 81 million unique TCR beta chains, roughly 11 million of which were shared by at least two donors. A nearest-neighbor algorithm error-corrected the raw reads and collapsed the reads into unique sequences, merging closely related sequences to remove PCR and sequencing errors. V, D and J gene segments were assigned by aligning CDR3 sequences to IMGT reference sequences. Each retained sequence needed at least a six-nucleotide match to both a V gene segment and a J gene segment. A rearrangement was called productive if the CDR3 had no stop codons and remained in frame with V and J, and every other rearrangement was called non-productive. CDR3 was defined by IMGT convention, running from the second conserved V-encoded cysteine to the conserved J-encoded phenylalanine. The earlier analysis of 500 to 600 of the donors excluded sequences that lacked an unambiguous match to a single V gene segment. An earlier analysis of fewer than 750 of the donors classified V segments as functional when productive rearrangements were above 56.7% and as segregating when the standard deviation between donors was above 5%. To diagnose cytomegalovirus status from the catalog of TCR beta chain sequences, a statistical classification framework was built. V and J gene assignment, in a later analysis, came from comparing TCR nucleotide sequences with IMGT/GENE-DB human TR gene sequences. Using the TCRdist pipeline, a later analysis assigned CDR3 sequences along with most-parsimonious VDJ recombination scenarios. A later analysis defined each TCR beta chain by its CDR3 amino acid sequence plus V-gene family, and excluded reads lacking a unique V-gene family. In a later analysis, 500 to 650 highly shared, low-generation-probability nucleotide sequences were removed to address suspected cross-contamination and a sequencing artifact. In a later analysis, a clonal expansion index was calculated for each public chain from normalized within-repertoire ranks of inferred template counts. In a later analysis, generation probabilities were computed using a VDJ recombination model fitted to out-of-frame rearrangements, and the results were checked against IGoR. In a later analysis, TCR-TCR, TCR-HLA and TCR-CMV co-occurrence was scored with hypergeometric tests, and a repertoire-size bias correction was applied to TCR pairs. In a later analysis, false discovery rates were estimated by permuting HLA or CMV assignments 20 times. In a later analysis, co-occurring TCRs were grouped with DBSCAN, and TCRdist sequence similarity was added when clustering was performed within HLA-allele-positive subsets. Repertoires with fewer than 30,000 or more than 120,000 public chains were left out of co-occurrence clustering, as were five repertoires with anomalous nucleotide sharing. TCRdb stores this immuneACCESS table with in-frame sequences only. Part of the clones is absent; in the studies checked, under half of the shortfall reflects unresolved V genes, and no reason is known for the rest. D and trimming come from the DNA, and the V and J calls and clone size come from that table. This sample holds approximately 93,000 clones; 79% were observed only once. The ten top clones hold around 3% of the sample.

This receptor was obtained from a male donor in good health and CMV-seropositive. The sequencing input was PBMCs. The chain joins TRBV28 to TRBJ1-3; perhaps TRBD1 is the D gene, with 5 bases matching. DNA sequence: TGTGCCAGCACCCAGGGCGGCTCCTCTGGAAACACCATATATTTT. Its protein is CASTQGGSSGNTIYF.